Sequencing of this TCR beta chain was carried out in a study of cytomegalovirus exposure and HLA in healthy donors. Both 60 Vbeta primers and 13 Jbeta primers went into the PCR. TCRdb's table, derived via immunoSEQ multiplex PCR, lists solely in-frame clones and lacks some. This sample has some 200,000 clones; roughly 9.5% occur once, and the top ten carry about 1.2%. Sample: PBMCs. The source is a woman aged 25 to 39 in good health and CMV-seropositive.

The CDR3 DNA reads as TGCGCCAGCAACCCTGGGACTAGCGGGGAGACCCAGTACTTC. Amino acid sequence: CASNPGTSGETQYF. The chain couples TRBV5-1 to TRBJ2-5; 12 positions agree with TRBD2. J gave up 5 bases and V 6 bases, and 5 bases lay outside the gene matches. The CDR3 has 14 residues. CDR1 and CDR2 from the germline V gene are SGHRS and YFSETQ.